This T cell receptor beta chain derives from a study of graft-versus-host responses after intestinal transplantation. The protocol was immunoSEQ multiplex PCR, while the TCRdb copy is restricted to in-frame clones and leaves out a portion. The repertoire consists of tens of thousands of clones, with roughly 92% occurring once and the leading ten covering about 45%. The V end lost 0 bases, the J end lost 2 bases, and 11 bases lay between the germline ends. This CDR3 comprises 15 residues. Germline CDR1 MGHRA, CDR2 YSYEKL. The rearrangement links TRBV4-1 to TRBJ2-7; D may be TRBD2 (6 bases). The sequences come from PBMCs, collected about 250 days after intestinal transplant. This sequence originates from a human patient who received an intestinal transplant, so some T cells may come from the graft donor. The CDR3 DNA follows: TGCGCCAGCAGCCAAGATCGAAGGACTACCTACGAGCAGTACTTC. Protein: CASSQDRRTTYEQYF.